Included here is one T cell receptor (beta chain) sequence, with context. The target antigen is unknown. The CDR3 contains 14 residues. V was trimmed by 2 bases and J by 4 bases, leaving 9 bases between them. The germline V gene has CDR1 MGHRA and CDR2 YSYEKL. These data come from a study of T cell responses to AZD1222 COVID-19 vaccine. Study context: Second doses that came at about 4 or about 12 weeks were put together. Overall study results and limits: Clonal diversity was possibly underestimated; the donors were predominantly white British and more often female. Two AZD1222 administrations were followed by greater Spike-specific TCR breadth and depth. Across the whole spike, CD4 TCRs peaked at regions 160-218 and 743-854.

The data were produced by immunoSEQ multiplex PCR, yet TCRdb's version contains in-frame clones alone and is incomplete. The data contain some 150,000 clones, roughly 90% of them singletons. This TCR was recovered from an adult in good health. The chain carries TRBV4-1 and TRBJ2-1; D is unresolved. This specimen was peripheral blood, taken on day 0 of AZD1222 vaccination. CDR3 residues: CASSQIGVYNEQFF. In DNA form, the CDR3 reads TGCGCCAGCAGCCAAATCGGAGTATACAATGAGCAGTTCTTC.